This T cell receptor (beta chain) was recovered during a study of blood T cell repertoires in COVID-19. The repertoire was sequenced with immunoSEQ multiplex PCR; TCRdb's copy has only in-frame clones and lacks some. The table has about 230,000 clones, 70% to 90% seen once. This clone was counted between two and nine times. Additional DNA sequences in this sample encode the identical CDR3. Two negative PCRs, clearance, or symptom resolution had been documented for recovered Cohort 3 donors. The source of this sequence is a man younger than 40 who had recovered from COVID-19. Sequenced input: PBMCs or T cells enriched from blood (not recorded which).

The CDR3 sequence: CASSFYRGDGYTF. The CDR3 DNA reads as TGCGCCAGCAGCTTCTACAGGGGAGACGGCTACACCTTC. The rearrangement joins TRBV5-1 to TRBJ1-2; 7 positions agree with TRBD1. The CDR3 extends over 13 amino acids. J lost 8 bases, V lost 2 bases, and 6 bases had no gene match. Germline V gene data show CDR1 as SGHRS and CDR2 as YFSETQ.